This T cell receptor (beta chain) was identified during a study of blood T cells in healthy people across ages. Study information: Template switching recovered approximately one barcoded beta molecule for every two T cells. Study outcomes and limitations: TCR beta diversity per million T cells fell roughly linearly with age.

With a J-beta primer mix and a sample-barcoded 5' primer, a second PCR ran about 7 to 12 cycles. Tags on each cDNA molecule came from a template-switch adaptor with 12 random nucleotides. TCRdb redid the calling of the 5' RACE reads with MiXCR, one entry per CDR3 protein. The table records 800,000 to 950,000 distinct CDR3 sequences, about 27% of them present only once. This clonotype turned up a few times. Its antigen remains unknown. This CDR3 spans 15 amino acids. Looked up from germline, CDR1 is SGHTA and CDR2 is FQGTGA. J gave up 3 bases and V 2 bases, and 4 bases lay outside the gene matches. These data were likewise used in another study, on T cells of mothers and their children. This second study notes: Every mother supplied over 9 million TCR beta CDR3 reads and every child around 3 million.

This TCR was sampled from a woman aged 40 to 55 in good health. The genes are TRBV7-3 and TRBJ2-3; 8 bases are a match to TRBD2. The sequenced sample consisted of blood. This CDR3 is CASSLRGGQTDTQYF. In DNA, the CDR3 is TGTGCCAGCAGCTTACGGGGGGGGCAAACAGATACGCAGTATTTT.